This T cell receptor beta chain was identified during a study of T cells after posttransplantation cyclophosphamide. TCRdb keeps only in-frame clones here, not all; method: immunoSEQ multiplex PCR. The profile shows approximately 3,100 clones, nearly 97% of them singletons. On the day of bone marrow donation, the related graft donor provided peripheral blood. The naive gate required viable CD3+CD4+ or CD3+CD8+ cells with CCR7+CD45RA+CD45RO-CD95-CD27+CD28+ phenotype. Trimming left V 5 bases short and J 2 bases short, with 17 bases between. The germline V gene encodes CDR1 LNHNV and CDR2 YYDKDF (reference sequence). CDR3 length: 16 residues.

The V gene is TRBV15, the J gene TRBJ2-3; D is unclear. This TCR was sampled from a woman between 50 and 59 years old in good health and a related stem cell transplant donor. Material: naive CD8+ T cells sorted from PBMCs. The DNA of the CDR3 is TGTGCCACCAGCGGTACACAGAGAACTCTCACAGATACGCAGTATTTT. As protein: CATSGTQRTLTDTQYF.